The source of this T cell receptor (beta chain) is a study of blood T cell repertoires in COVID-19. Turning to the study itself: Italy, Spain and the United States were the sources of the convalescent and acute COVID-19 samples. T cells, B-cell-depleted T cells, or PBMCs provided the cDNA or gDNA that served as material.

CDR3 length: 14 amino acids. Trimming stripped 2 bases from V and 8 bases from J, with 10 bases between. Germline V gene lookup returns CDR1 MNHEY and CDR2 SVGEGT. Original processing methods: Amplification from reference gene primers served as the basis for estimated nucleated cell counts. Some clones are missing from TCRdb's copy, which holds only in-frame ones; the method was immunoSEQ multiplex PCR. That table is the source of V, J and clone size, and D and trimming were worked out from the DNA. The sample lists 55,000 to 75,000 clones; around 87% were seen once. This sequence joins TRBV6-2 or TRBV6-3 and TRBJ1-6, with D perhaps matching TRBD1 (5 bases). The origin of this receptor is a human donor in a cohort sampled during active COVID-19. The sequenced material came from peripheral blood. The CDR3 region has the DNA TGTGCCAGCAGTTACGGCCAGGGCTATTCACCCCTCCACTTT. Translated: CASSYGQGYSPLHF.